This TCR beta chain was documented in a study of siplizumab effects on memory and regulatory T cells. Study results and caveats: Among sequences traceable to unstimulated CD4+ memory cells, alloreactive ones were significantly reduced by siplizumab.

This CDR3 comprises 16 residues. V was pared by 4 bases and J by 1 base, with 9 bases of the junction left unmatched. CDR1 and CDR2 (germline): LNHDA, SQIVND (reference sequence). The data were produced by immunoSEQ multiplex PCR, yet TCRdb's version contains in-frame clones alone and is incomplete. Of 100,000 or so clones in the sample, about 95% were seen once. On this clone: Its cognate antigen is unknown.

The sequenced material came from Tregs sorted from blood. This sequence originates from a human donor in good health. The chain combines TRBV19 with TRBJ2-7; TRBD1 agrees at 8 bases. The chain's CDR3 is CASSTTGGRISYEQYF. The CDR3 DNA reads TGTGCCAGTAGTACCACAGGGGGACGGATTTCCTACGAGCAGTACTTC.